The T cell receptor (beta chain) described here comes from a study of blood T cell repertoires in COVID-19. As handled by the study authors: For nucleated cells, counts were estimated from reference gene primer amplification. Only in-frame clones appear in the TCRdb table, and some are missing; sequencing was by immunoSEQ multiplex PCR. The DNA gave D and trimming, while V, J and clone size come from that table. This table holds under 300,000 clones, roughly 88% found once. Cohort placement rested on clinical history that participants reported themselves. The CDR3 has 17 residues. With 5 bases clipped from V and 0 bases from J, the junction kept 7 bases outside the gene matches. Germline assignment: CDR1 SGHTA and CDR2 FQGNSA.

This clonotype was sampled from a woman between 45 and 65 years old who had recovered from COVID-19. What was sequenced was PBMCs or T cells enriched from blood (not recorded which). The rearrangement uses TRBV7-2 and TRBJ1-1; TRBD1 agrees at 12 bases. Written as DNA, the CDR3 is TGTGCCAGCAGCATCACCGGGACAGGGGGCCTGAACACTGAAGCTTTCTTT. The encoded protein is CASSITGTGGLNTEAFF.